The 6 T cell receptor beta chains listed next were all sequenced from one sample in a study of T cell responses to AZD1222 COVID-19 vaccine. Profiled with immunoSEQ multiplex PCR; TCRdb holds only in-frame clones, not every one. Among 100,000 to 150,000 clones listed, more than 75% were seen once. The sample here was peripheral blood, taken 28 days after the second AZD1222 dose. The receptors were sampled from an adult who received the AZD1222 COVID-19 vaccine.

A few counts support this clone. The rearrangement links TRBV5-1 to TRBJ2-7; 9 bases are a match to TRBD1. V was pared by 5 bases and J by 4 bases, with 13 bases of the junction left unmatched. CDR1 and CDR2 from the germline V gene are SGHRS and YFSETQ. The CDR3 consists of 16 residues. The CDR3 protein is CASSRSGTGNIYEQYF. CDR3 DNA: TGCGCCAGCAGTCGATCCGGGACAGGGAACATTTACGAGCAGTACTTC.

This CDR3 reads CASRNGQGMSEKLFF. DNA for the CDR3: TGTGCCAGCCGTAACGGACAGGGAATGAGTGAAAAACTGTTTTTT. The chain employs TRBV28 and TRBJ1-4, with 8 bases identical to TRBD1. Germline CDR1 MDHEN, CDR2 SYDVKM. The V and J ends lost 8 bases and 7 bases, in that order; junction bases with no gene match: 12. This CDR3 is 15 amino acids long.

The CDR3 DNA reads as TGTGCCAGCAGCCTGACAGCAGTCTATGGCTACACCTTC. Protein: CASSLTAVYGYTF. This chain uses TRBV5-8 with TRBJ1-2; possible D gene TRBD1, 5 bases. The germline V gene has CDR1 SGHTS and CDR2 YDEGEE. V lost 4 bases to trimming and J lost 4 bases, with 11 bases between them. The CDR3 consists of 13 residues.

The rearrangement joins TRBV9 to TRBJ2-1; D is undetermined. Germline-derived CDR1 and CDR2 are SGDLS and YYNGEE. The CDR3 sequence is 17 residues long. Trimming stripped 5 bases from V and 8 bases from J, with 26 bases between. The CDR3 sequence: CASSPHQVTPVYDEQFF. DNA for the CDR3: TGTGCCAGCAGTCCTCATCAAGTTACCCCAGTTTATGATGAGCAGTTCTTC.

The rearrangement uses TRBV27 and TRBJ2-1; possibly TRBD2 for D (5 bases). The V gene lost 5 bases and the J gene lost 5 bases, with 19 bases spanning the gap. The CDR3 covers 16 residues. Germline-derived CDR1 and CDR2 are MNHEY and SMNVEV (reference sequence). CDR3 DNA sequence: TGTGCCAGCAGTCTTCGGACTTTAGCCGGTAACAATGAGCAGTTCTTC. This gives the protein CASSLRTLAGNNEQFF.

The genes are TRBV19 and TRBJ1-2, with 7 positions matching TRBD1. With V trimmed by 6 bases and J by 4 bases, 8 bases remained unmatched. Germline lookup yields CDR1 LNHDA and CDR2 SQIVND (reference sequence). The CDR3 runs 14 residues. CDR3 amino acids: CASSQDRVPYGYTF. CDR3 coding DNA: TGTGCCAGTAGCCAAGACAGGGTCCCCTATGGCTACACCTTC.